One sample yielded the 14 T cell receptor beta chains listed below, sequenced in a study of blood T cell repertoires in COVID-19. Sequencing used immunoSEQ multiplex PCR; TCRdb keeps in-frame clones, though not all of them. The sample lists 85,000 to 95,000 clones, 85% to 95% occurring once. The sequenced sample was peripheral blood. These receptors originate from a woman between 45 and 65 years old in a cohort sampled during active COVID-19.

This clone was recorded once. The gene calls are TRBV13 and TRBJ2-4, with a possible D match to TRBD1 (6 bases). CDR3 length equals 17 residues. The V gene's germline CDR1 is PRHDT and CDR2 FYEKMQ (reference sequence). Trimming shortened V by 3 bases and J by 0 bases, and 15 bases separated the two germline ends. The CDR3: CASSFTRGGKAKNIQYF. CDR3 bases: TGTGCCAGCAGCTTCACTCGTGGGGGCAAAGCCAAAAACATTCAGTACTTC.

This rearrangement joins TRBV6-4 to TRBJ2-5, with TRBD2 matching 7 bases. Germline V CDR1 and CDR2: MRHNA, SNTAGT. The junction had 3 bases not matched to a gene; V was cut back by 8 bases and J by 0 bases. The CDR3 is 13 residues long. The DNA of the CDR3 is TGTGCCAGCTCCCGGGAGGACCAAGAGACCCAGTACTTC. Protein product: CASSREDQETQYF.

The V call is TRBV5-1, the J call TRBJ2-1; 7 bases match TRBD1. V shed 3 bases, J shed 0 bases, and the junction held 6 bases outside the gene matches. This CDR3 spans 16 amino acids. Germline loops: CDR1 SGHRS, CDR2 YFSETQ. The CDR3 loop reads CASSSAAGGSYNEQFF. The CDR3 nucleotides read TGCGCCAGCAGCTCCGCAGCAGGGGGCTCCTACAATGAGCAGTTCTTC.

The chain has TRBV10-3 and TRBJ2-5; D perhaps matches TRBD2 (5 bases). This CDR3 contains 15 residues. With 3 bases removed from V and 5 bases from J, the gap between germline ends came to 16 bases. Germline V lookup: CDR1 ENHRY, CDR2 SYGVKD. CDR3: CAISDSARGGETQYF. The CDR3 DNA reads TGTGCCATCAGTGACTCGGCCCGCGGCGGGGAGACCCAGTACTTC.

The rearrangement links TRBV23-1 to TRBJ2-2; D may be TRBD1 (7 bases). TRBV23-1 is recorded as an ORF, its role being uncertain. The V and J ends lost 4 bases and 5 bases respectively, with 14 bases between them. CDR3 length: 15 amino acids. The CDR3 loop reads CASSLMAGGTGELFF. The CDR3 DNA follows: TGCGCCAGCAGTCTAATGGCAGGGGGGACCGGGGAGCTGTTTTTT.

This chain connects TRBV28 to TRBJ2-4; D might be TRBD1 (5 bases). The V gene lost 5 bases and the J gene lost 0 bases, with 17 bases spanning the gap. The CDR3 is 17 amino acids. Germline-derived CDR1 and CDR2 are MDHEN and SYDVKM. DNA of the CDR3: TGTGCCAGCAGTCAAGTTGGGGCAGCTAGAGCCAAAAACATTCAGTACTTC. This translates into CASSQVGAARAKNIQYF.

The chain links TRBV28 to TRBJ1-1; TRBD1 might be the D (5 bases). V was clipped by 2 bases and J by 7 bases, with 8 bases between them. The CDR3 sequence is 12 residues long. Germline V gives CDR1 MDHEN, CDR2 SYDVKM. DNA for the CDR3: TGTGCCAGCAGTTTACTCCAGGGTGAAGCTTTCTTT. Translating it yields CASSLLQGEAFF.

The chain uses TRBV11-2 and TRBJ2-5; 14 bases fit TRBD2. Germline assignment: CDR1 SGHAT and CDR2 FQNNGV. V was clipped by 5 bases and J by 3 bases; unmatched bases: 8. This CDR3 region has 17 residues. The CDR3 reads CASSIGLAGGRKETQYF. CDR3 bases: TGTGCCAGCAGCATAGGACTAGCGGGGGGTCGGAAAGAGACCCAGTACTTC.

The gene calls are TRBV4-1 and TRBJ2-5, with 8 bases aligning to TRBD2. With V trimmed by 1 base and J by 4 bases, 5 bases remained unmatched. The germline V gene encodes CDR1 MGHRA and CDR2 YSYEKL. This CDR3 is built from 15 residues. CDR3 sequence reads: CASSQGGGKSETQYF. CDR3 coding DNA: TGCGCCAGCAGCCAAGGCGGGGGGAAGTCAGAGACCCAGTACTTC.

CDR3 loop: CASSPTASGGQETQYF. CDR3 nucleotides: TGTGCCAGCTCACCAACCGCTAGCGGGGGGCAAGAGACCCAGTACTTC. The chain carries TRBV18 and TRBJ2-5; the match to TRBD2 covers 11 bases. The CDR3 runs 16 residues. Germline lookup yields CDR1 KGHSH and CDR2 LQKENI. V was clipped by 2 bases and J by 2 bases; unmatched bases: 4.

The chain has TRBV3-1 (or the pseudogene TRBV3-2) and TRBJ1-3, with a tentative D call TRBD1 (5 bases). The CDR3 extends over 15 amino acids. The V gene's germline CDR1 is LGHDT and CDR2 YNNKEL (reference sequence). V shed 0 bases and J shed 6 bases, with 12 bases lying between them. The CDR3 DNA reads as TGTGCCAGCAGCCAAGATAAACAGGCCCCAAACACCATATATTTT. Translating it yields CASSQDKQAPNTIYF.

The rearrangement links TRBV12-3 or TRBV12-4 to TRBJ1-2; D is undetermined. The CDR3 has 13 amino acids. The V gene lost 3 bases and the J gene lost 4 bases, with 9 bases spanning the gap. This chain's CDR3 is CASSFGEAYGYTF. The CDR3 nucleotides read TGTGCCAGCAGTTTTGGGGAGGCCTATGGCTACACCTTC.

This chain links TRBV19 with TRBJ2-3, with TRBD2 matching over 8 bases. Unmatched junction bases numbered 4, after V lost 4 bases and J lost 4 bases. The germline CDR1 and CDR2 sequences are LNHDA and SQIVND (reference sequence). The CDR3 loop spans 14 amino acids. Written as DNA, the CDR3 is TGTGCCAGTAGTACGAGACTAGCGTCAGATACGCAGTATTTT. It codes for CASSTRLASDTQYF.

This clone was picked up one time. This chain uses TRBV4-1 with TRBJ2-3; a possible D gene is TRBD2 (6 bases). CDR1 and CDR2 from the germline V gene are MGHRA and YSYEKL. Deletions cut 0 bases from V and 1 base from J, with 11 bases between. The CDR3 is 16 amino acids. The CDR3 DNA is TGCGCCAGCAGCCAAGAAATCGGGAGAGGCACAGATACGCAGTATTTT. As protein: CASSQEIGRGTDTQYF.